The clone carrying this TCR beta chain was detected once. Participants were aged 18 to 89 years from 24 US areas. What the recovered Cohort 3 donors had was two negative PCRs, clearance, or symptom resolution. V lost 0 bases and J 7 bases, leaving 15 bases between the germline ends. Germline CDR1 is SNHLY and CDR2 is FYNNEI. The CDR3 runs to 15 residues. Repertoires were generated with immunoSEQ multiplex PCR, while TCRdb's copy carries only in-frame clones and drops some. Of approximately 300,000 clones listed, roughly nine tenths were seen once; the top ten hold approximately 5.4%. The sample is drawn from a study of blood T cell repertoires in COVID-19.

The sequence came from a woman aged 30 to 39 who had recovered from COVID-19. The V and J genes are TRBV2 and TRBJ2-5; tentatively, D is TRBD2 (6 bases). The source material was PBMCs or T cells enriched from blood (not recorded which). This CDR3 is CASSEALRGVSTQYF. The CDR3 region has the DNA TGTGCCAGCAGTGAAGCGCTTCGCGGGGTGTCGACCCAGTACTTC.